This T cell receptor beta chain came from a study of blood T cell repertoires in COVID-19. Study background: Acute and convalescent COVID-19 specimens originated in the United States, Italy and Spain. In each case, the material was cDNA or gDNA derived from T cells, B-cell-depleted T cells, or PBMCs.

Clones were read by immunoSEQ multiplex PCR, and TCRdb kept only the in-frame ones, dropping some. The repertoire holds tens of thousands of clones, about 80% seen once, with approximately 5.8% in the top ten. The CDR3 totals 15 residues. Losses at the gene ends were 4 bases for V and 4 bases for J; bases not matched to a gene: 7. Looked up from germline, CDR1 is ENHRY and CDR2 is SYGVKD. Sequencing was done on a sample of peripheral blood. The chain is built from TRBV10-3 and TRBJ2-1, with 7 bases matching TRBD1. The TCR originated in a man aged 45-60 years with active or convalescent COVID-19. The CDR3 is CAISAPGTAYNEQFF. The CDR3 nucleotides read TGTGCCATCAGTGCCCCCGGGACAGCATACAATGAGCAGTTCTTC.